Shown below are 8 T cell receptor beta chains from a single sample sequenced in a study of cytomegalovirus exposure and HLA in healthy donors. PCR amplification relied on 60 Vbeta primers (plus 13 Jbeta primers). Assay: immunoSEQ multiplex PCR; the TCRdb copy retains only in-frame clones and omits some. This table holds about 170,000 clones, 80% to 90% found once. What was sequenced was PBMCs. These receptors were taken from a male donor in good health and CMV-seronegative.

This sequence joins TRBV28 and TRBJ2-7; TRBD2 matches 10 bases. This CDR3 contains 13 residues. V shed 10 bases, J shed 2 bases, and the junction held 5 bases outside the gene matches. The germline gives CDR1 MDHEN, CDR2 SYDVKM. This chain's CDR3 is CAISSGSPYEQYF. The DNA for the CDR3 is TGTGCCATCTCTAGCGGGAGTCCCTACGAGCAGTACTTC.

This chain joins TRBV6-5 and TRBJ1-6; tentative D call: TRBD1 (5 bases). CDR3 length: 16 amino acids. Trimming shortened V by 0 bases and J by 10 bases, and 16 bases separated the two germline ends. Germline lookup yields CDR1 MNHEY and CDR2 SVGAGI. As DNA, the CDR3 is TGTGCCAGCAGTTACTCGAACCAGGCAAAGGGGTCACCCCTCCACTTT. Translating gives CASSYSNQAKGSPLHF.

V is TRBV29-1 and J is TRBJ1-1, with TRBD1 identical over 8 bases. Germline V gene data show CDR1 as SQVTM and CDR2 as ANQGSEA. The J segment lost 2 bases and the V segment lost 7 bases, leaving 9 bases of the junction unmatched. The CDR3 consists of 14 residues. The CDR3 nucleotides are TGCAGCGCGGTTGACAGGGGCGGTAACACTGAAGCTTTCTTT. It codes for CSAVDRGGNTEAFF.

The chain couples TRBV5-6 to TRBJ2-2; 7 bases agree with TRBD2. Trimming cost V 4 bases and J 6 bases; bases outside gene matches: 6. There are 14 residues in the CDR3. The germline V gene has CDR1 SGHDT and CDR2 YYEEEE. The CDR3 region has the DNA TGTGCCAGCAGCCGCCGGACTAGTCCCGGGGAGCTGTTTTTT. Protein sequence: CASSRRTSPGELFF.

The V and J genes are TRBV10-1 and TRBJ2-7; unclear D gene. CDR1 and CDR2 (germline): WNHNN, SYGVQD (reference sequence). V was trimmed by 7 bases and J by 4 bases, leaving 17 bases between them. CDR3 length: 14 amino acids. In DNA, the CDR3 is TGCGCCAGCATAAGAATCAGTTTGATATACGAGCAGTACTTC. Translation: CASIRISLIYEQYF.

The V and J genes are TRBV7-6 and TRBJ2-3, with 8 bases aligning to TRBD2. The trim removed 1 base at V and 1 base at J, leaving 10 bases unmatched. CDR3 length equals 18 residues. CDR1 is SGHVS and CDR2 is FNYEAQ in the germline V gene. CDR3: CASSLVPRLLAGTDTQYF. Written as DNA, the CDR3 is TGTGCCAGCAGCTTAGTACCGAGGCTACTAGCGGGCACAGATACGCAGTATTTT.

The chain is built from TRBV5-5 and TRBJ2-2; 7 bases line up with TRBD2. The CDR3 extends over 12 amino acids. After removal of 4 bases from V and 12 bases from J, the junction contained 6 bases not matched to a gene. Germline V gene sequence: CDR1 SGHKS, CDR2 YYEKEE (reference sequence). CDR3 nucleotides: TGTGCCAGCAGCAACCTAGCGGCGAAGCTGTTTTTT. Its protein is CASSNLAAKLFF.

This clone turned up a few times. The rearrangement joins TRBV28 to TRBJ2-7, with D possibly being TRBD1 (5 bases). Looked up from germline, CDR1 is MDHEN and CDR2 is SYDVKM. Trimming pared 7 bases from V and 1 base from J, leaving 14 bases between. This CDR3 has 14 amino acids. CDR3 protein: CASNAEYRSYEQYF. As DNA, the CDR3 is TGTGCCAGCAACGCTGAGTACAGGTCCTACGAGCAGTACTTC.